This T cell receptor beta chain was documented in a study of beta chain features in type 1 diabetes. Expressed TCRB transcripts got sequenced, as all isolated RNA was reverse transcribed. Sequencing was performed with immunoSEQ multiplex PCR; in TCRdb, only in-frame clones are kept and a portion is missing. Seen here are about 340,000 clones, 6.5% to 10% observed once, and the top ten hold 0.44%. In the case of this clone: Its target is not known.

Overall study results and limits: Across all four CD4+ subsets, people with type 1 diabetes showed modestly shorter TCRB CDR3s. Reduced insertions and increased deletions marked VDJ junctions in type 1 diabetes patients.

CDR1 is SGHDT and CDR2 is YYEEEE in the germline V gene. This CDR3 contains 19 residues. Trimming stripped 2 bases from V and 5 bases from J, with 29 bases between. The V call is TRBV5-6, the J call TRBJ2-7; possibly TRBD1 for D (6 bases). Sequencing used central memory CD4+ T cells from blood. The origin of this receptor is a woman under 30 in good health. The CDR3 region has the DNA TGTGCCAGCAGCTTTGGGGGACCGACAGGCGAAAGCGGCATGCACGAGCAGTACTTC. Translation: CASSFGGPTGESGMHEQYF. Supplemented by reference TRBV5-6 and TRBJ2-7, the full variable domain reads DAGVTQSPTHLIKTRGQQVTLRCSPKSGHDTVSWYQQALGQGPQFIFQYYEEEERQRGNFPDRFSGHQFPNYSSELNVNALLLGDSALYLCASSFGGPTGESGMHEQYFGPGTRLTVT.